This entry lists 14 T cell receptor beta chains sequenced from one sample in a study of shared clonotypes between healthy human individuals. It was CD45RO-negative cells, positively selected for CCR7, that made up naive CD8 cells, with terminally differentiated effector memory CD45RA+ cells excluded. Only in-frame clones appear in the TCRdb table, and some are missing; sequencing was by immunoSEQ multiplex PCR. The table has hundreds of thousands of clones, 95% to 96% seen once. Sample: naive CD8+ T cells sorted from blood. The origin of the receptors is a woman aged 30 to 39 in good health.

To note about this clone: The sample has other DNA sequences that encode this CDR3 too. The rearrangement uses TRBV27 and TRBJ2-2; D is ambiguous. The ends were cut back, 3 bases at V and 3 bases at J, with 5 bases in the middle. Germline V gives CDR1 MNHEY, CDR2 SMNVEV (reference sequence). CDR3 length equals 13 residues. The CDR3 region is CASSFRDTGELFF. The CDR3 DNA follows: TGTGCCAGCAGTTTTCGAGACACCGGGGAGCTGTTTTTT.

This clone came up once. One end of the junction fails to match germline, which may point to a read error. The rearrangement links TRBV28 to TRBJ2-7; TRBD2 might be the D (6 bases). CDR1 and CDR2 from the germline V gene are MDHEN and SYDVKM. The CDR3 has 11 residues. CDR3 in DNA: TGTGCCAGCAGTTTAGCCCGGGAGCTCAACTTC. Translation: CASSLARELNF.

This chain uses TRBV7-9 with TRBJ1-5; D is undetermined. The CDR3 is 15 residues long. Germline values: CDR1 SEHNR, CDR2 FQNEAQ (reference sequence). The V end was cut by 1 base, the J end by 0 bases, with 7 bases between. The CDR3 DNA reads TGTGCCAGCAGCTTAGAACGGGATAGCAATCAGCCCCAGCATTTT. Translating it yields CASSLERDSNQPQHF.

This clone was seen only once. V and J are TRBV7-8 and TRBJ2-2; possibly TRBD2 for D (6 bases). Trimming cost V 5 bases and J 6 bases, with 19 bases left between them. CDR1 SGHVS and CDR2 FQNEAQ come from the germline V gene. The CDR3 has 16 amino acids. The CDR3 bases are TGTGCCAGCAGCGCCGCGGGGACCCCATCCCCCGGGGAGCTGTTTTTT. The encoded protein is CASSAAGTPSPGELFF.

V usage is TRBV13 and J usage is TRBJ2-2; unclear D gene. The CDR3 sequence is 14 residues long. Per the germline V gene, CDR1 is PRHDT and CDR2 is FYEKMQ (reference sequence). V was cut by 5 bases and J by 8 bases, with 15 bases left in between. The CDR3 spells CASSPASVVGELFF. The CDR3, as DNA: TGTGCCAGCAGCCCTGCGTCAGTGGTGGGGGAGCTGTTTTTT.

V is TRBV5-6 and J is TRBJ1-6; D unresolved. Trimming took 1 base from V and 7 from J, leaving 12 bases between them. The CDR3 has 15 amino acids. Germline V gene sequence: CDR1 SGHDT, CDR2 YYEEEE. The CDR3 loop reads CASSLIGVSNSPLHF. The CDR3, as DNA: TGTGCCAGCAGCTTGATTGGAGTTTCAAATTCACCCCTCCACTTT.

This clone was detected once. The chain combines TRBV6-1 with TRBJ2-7; 12 bases map to TRBD1. The length of the CDR3 is 13 residues. The V segment lost 10 bases and the J segment 5 bases; nucleotides outside the gene matches: 6. Germline values: CDR1 MNHNS, CDR2 SASEGT. The CDR3, as DNA: TGTGCCAACCGGGGACAGGGGGCTCACGAGCAGTACTTC. Translated: CANRGQGAHEQYF.

The CDR3 bases are TGTGCCAGCGCCTCTTCGGGGAGCGGGAAGTTCGTCGAGCAGTACTTC. This translates into CASASSGSGKFVEQYF. This chain links TRBV27 with TRBJ2-7; 7 bases line up with TRBD2. The CDR3 extends over 16 amino acids. The V and J ends lost 8 bases and 6 bases, in that order; junction bases with no gene match: 19. Germline CDR1 MNHEY, CDR2 SMNVEV (reference sequence).

A word on this clone: Other DNA sequences in the sample encode the same CDR3. The chain has TRBV13 and TRBJ2-5; D is uncertain. This CDR3 comprises 13 residues. CDR1 and CDR2 (germline): PRHDT, FYEKMQ (reference sequence). The V end lost 0 bases, the J end lost 2 bases, and 4 bases lay between the germline ends. The chain's CDR3 is CASSLGGQETQYF. DNA for the CDR3: TGTGCCAGCAGCTTAGGGGGACAAGAGACCCAGTACTTC.

This chain's CDR3 is CASRKTAHTNYGYTF. CDR3 nucleotides: TGTGCCAGCAGGAAGACAGCGCACACTAACTATGGCTACACCTTC. The rearrangement uses TRBV2 and TRBJ1-2; weak D call: TRBD1 (5 bases). CDR3 size: 15 residues. V was pared by 6 bases and J by 0 bases, with 14 bases between. From germline, CDR1 is SNHLY and CDR2 FYNNEI. The variable domain in full, with the rest retrieved from reference TRBV2 and TRBJ1-2, is EPEVTQTPSHQVTQMGQEVILRCVPISNHLYFYWYRQILGQKVEFLVSFYNNEISEKSEIFDDQFSVERPDGSNFTLKIRSTKLEDSAMYFCASRKTAHTNYGYTFGSGTRLTVV.

Here the CDR3 reads CASSLGGAREKLFF. In DNA form, the CDR3 reads TGTGCCAGCAGCTTAGGCGGGGCACGTGAAAAACTGTTTTTT. V and J are TRBV7-9 and TRBJ1-4, with a weak D call TRBD1 (5 bases). Germline V gene lookup returns CDR1 SEHNR and CDR2 FQNEAQ (reference sequence). Trimming took 1 base from V and 7 from J, leaving 10 bases between them. This CDR3 comprises 14 residues.

J is TRBJ2-1 and V is TRBV28, with D tentatively TRBD1 (5 bases). The V end lost 3 bases, the J end lost 9 bases, and 18 bases lay between the germline ends. This CDR3 is 15 amino acids long. Germline assignment: CDR1 MDHEN and CDR2 SYDVKM. The CDR3 protein is CASSLVFWGGREQFF. DNA of the CDR3: TGTGCCAGCAGTTTGGTTTTTTGGGGCGGTCGTGAGCAGTTCTTC.

This chain uses TRBV4-1 with TRBJ2-1; the match to TRBD2 covers 7 bases. Trimming took 4 bases from V and 10 from J; bases not matched to a gene: 19. This CDR3 has 17 amino acids. Germline V gene lookup returns CDR1 MGHRA and CDR2 YSYEKL. CDR3 sequence: CASSPVRGLAAVGEQFF. The CDR3 DNA is TGCGCCAGCAGCCCCGTCAGAGGTCTAGCGGCCGTTGGGGAGCAGTTCTTC.

The V call is TRBV6-1, the J call TRBJ2-3, with 8 bases aligning to TRBD2. The trim removed 8 bases at V and 5 bases at J, leaving 9 bases unmatched. The CDR3 loop spans 14 amino acids. Germline V gene lookup returns CDR1 MNHNS and CDR2 SASEGT. The CDR3: CASGPTGRGDTQYF. The CDR3 nucleotides are TGTGCCAGCGGTCCTACCGGGAGGGGAGATACGCAGTATTTT.